This entry is about one T cell receptor (beta chain). The record originates from a study of tumor-infiltrating lymphocytes in oesophageal squamous cell carcinoma. Germline assignment: CDR1 SGHTA and CDR2 FQGNSA. This CDR3 region has 15 residues. V trimming: 5 bases; J trimming: 5 bases; junction bases outside the gene matches: 10. TCRdb processed the PCR reads anew with MiXCR; each CDR3 protein has one entry. The sample yields 9,000 to 13,000 distinct CDR3 sequences, about 61% seen once. The TCR sequence derives from a male donor with esophageal squamous cell carcinoma. The chain links TRBV7-2 to TRBJ2-3; 7 bases agree with TRBD1. Sequencing was done on a sample of esophageal tumor tissue. CDR3 loop: CASSKNRGRGDTQYF. CDR3 sequence (DNA): TGTGCCAGCAGCAAAAACAGGGGCCGTGGAGATACGCAGTATTTT.